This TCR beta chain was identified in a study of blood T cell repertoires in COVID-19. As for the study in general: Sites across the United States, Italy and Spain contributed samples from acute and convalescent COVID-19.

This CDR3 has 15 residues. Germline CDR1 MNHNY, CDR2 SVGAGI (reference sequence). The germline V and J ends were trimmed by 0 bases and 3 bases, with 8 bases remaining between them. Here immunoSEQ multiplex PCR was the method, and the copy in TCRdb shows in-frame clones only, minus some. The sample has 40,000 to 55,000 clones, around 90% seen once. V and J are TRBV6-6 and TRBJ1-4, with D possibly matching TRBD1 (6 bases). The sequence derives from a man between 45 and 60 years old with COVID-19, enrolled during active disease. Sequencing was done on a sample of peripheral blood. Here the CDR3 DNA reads TGTGCCAGCAGTTACTCAGGACAGCCTAATGAAAAACTGTTTTTT. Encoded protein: CASSYSGQPNEKLFF.